This T cell receptor beta chain was captured by sequencing in a study of T cell repertoires in cytomegalovirus infection. Each CDR3 protein gets one entry after TCRdb re-called the reads with MiXCR. Here the sample spans 350,000 to 450,000 distinct CDR3 sequences, less than 20% being singletons. This clonotype has a handful of counts. Its antigen is currently unknown. Study results and caveats: Cumulative frequency of public TCR beta families picked out carriers of CMV plus the relevant HLA. Ex vivo responses were dominated by HLA-C-restricted CMV-specific TCR beta clonotypes.

The CDR3 runs 14 residues. With V trimmed by 7 bases and J by 4 bases, 6 bases remained unmatched. The germline V gene encodes CDR1 MNHEY and CDR2 SVGEGT. J is TRBJ2-1 and V is TRBV6-2 or TRBV6-3; 8 nucleotides match TRBD2. The source material was PBMCs. This receptor was obtained from a human donor in good health (CMV status not recorded). Some clones in this sample may be carry-over from other donors' samples. DNA for the CDR3: TGTGCCAGCACCCCGCGGGGGGAGTACAATGAGCAGTTCTTC. This translates into CASTPRGEYNEQFF.